The clone carrying this TCR beta chain came up a few times. Antigen: not known. TCRdb ran MiXCR on the reads and lists one entry per CDR3 protein. Of about 500,000 distinct CDR3 sequences detected, more than 30% appear once; the ten largest clones hold 15% to 20%. This sample was included in a study of T cell repertoires in cytomegalovirus infection. Across the whole study: Selected CMV epitopes included recently identified HLA-C-restricted ones as well as well-studied HLA-B-restricted ones. Study outcomes and limitations: What dominated the ex vivo response were HLA-C-restricted CMV-specific TCR beta clonotypes.

The CDR3 spans 13 residues. The V and J ends lost 5 bases and 4 bases, in that order; junction bases with no gene match: 3. Per germline, CDR1 SGHDT and CDR2 YYEEEE. This clonotype was obtained from a human donor in good health (CMV status not recorded). Some clones in this sample may be carry-over from other donors' samples. The sequences come from cultured PBMCs, collected from culture after CMV antigen stimulation. The rearrangement joins TRBV5-6 to TRBJ2-1, with 7 nucleotides matching TRBD1. CDR3 in amino acids: CASRRGLYNEQFF. The CDR3, as DNA: TGTGCCAGCAGAAGGGGGCTTTACAATGAGCAGTTCTTC.